These 25 T cell receptor beta chains were all obtained from the same sample, sequenced in a study of blood T cells in healthy people across ages. Primers used in a second PCR of roughly 6 to 12 cycles were a sample-barcoded 5' primer and a J-beta primer mix. TCRdb reprocessed the 5' RACE reads with MiXCR, giving one entry per CDR3 protein. In the table there are about 780,000 distinct CDR3 sequences, around half of which are singletons. Sequencing used blood. Receptors originate from a man older than 75 in good health.

This chain joins TRBV19 and TRBJ2-3, with 8 nucleotides matching TRBD1. CDR3 length: 13 amino acids. After removal of 10 bases from V and 4 bases from J, the junction contained 7 bases not matched to a gene. From germline, CDR1 is LNHDA and CDR2 SQIVND (reference sequence). The CDR3 coding sequence is TGTGCCACCTCGGACAGGGAGGCAGATACGCAGTATTTT. Amino acid sequence: CATSDREADTQYF. The full variable domain, completed using reference TRBV19 and TRBJ2-3, is DGGITQSPKYLFRKEGQNVTLSCEQNLNHDAMYWYRQDPGQGLRLIYYSQIVNDFQKGDIAEGYSVSREKKESFPLTVTSAQKNPTAFYLCATSDREADTQYFGPGTRLTVL.

To note about this clonotype: At one end the junction does not follow the germline gene, possibly because of a read error. The rearrangement links TRBV7-6 to TRBJ2-3, with D perhaps matching TRBD2 (5 bases). From germline, CDR1 is SGHVS and CDR2 FNYEAQ. The CDR3 consists of 12 residues. As DNA, the CDR3 is TGTACCAGCAGCTTAGCGTTAGATACGCAGTATTTT. Protein sequence: CTSSLALDTQYF.

This chain uses TRBV29-1 with TRBJ2-6; possible D gene TRBD1, 5 bases. Trimming stripped 2 bases from V and 3 bases from J, with 8 bases between. Germline CDR1 reads SQVTM; CDR2 reads ANQGSEA. The CDR3 is 14 amino acids. The CDR3 DNA follows: TGCAGCGTTGAACCACAGGTTGGGGCCAACGTCCTGACTTTC. Protein: CSVEPQVGANVLTF.

This rearrangement joins TRBV7-2 to TRBJ2-1, with D tentatively TRBD1 (5 bases). The CDR3 spans 15 residues. Germline assignment: CDR1 SGHTA and CDR2 FQGNSA. V was clipped by 1 base and J by 7 bases, with 14 bases between them. CDR3: CASSLGAGRRNEQFF. As DNA, the CDR3 is TGTGCCAGCAGCTTAGGGGCAGGGCGTCGGAATGAGCAGTTCTTC.

The chain has TRBV12-3 or TRBV12-4 and TRBJ1-1, with D perhaps matching TRBD1 (5 bases). V lost 11 bases and J lost 4, with 17 bases in between. The CDR3 consists of 13 residues. The CDR3 spells CASSRGWSTEAFF. As DNA, the CDR3 is TGTGCCTCCTCCCGGGGGTGGAGCACTGAAGCTTTCTTT.

The V call is TRBV3-1, the J call TRBJ2-7; D is possibly TRBD1 (6 bases). The V end lost 6 bases, the J end lost 4 bases, and 19 bases lay between the germline ends. In germline, CDR1 is LGHDT, CDR2 YNNKEL (reference sequence). The CDR3 has 15 amino acids. CDR3 DNA: TGTGCCAGCAGTACCCGACAGGCCCCGGGTTACGAGCAGTACTTC. Its protein is CASSTRQAPGYEQYF.

The chain couples TRBV4-2 to TRBJ1-5; no firm D call. The CDR3 runs to 14 residues. Germline CDR1 LGHNA, CDR2 YNFKEQ. V dropped 0 bases and J dropped 3 bases, with 6 bases sitting between them. The CDR3 is CASSQEGLNQPQHF. The CDR3 bases are TGTGCCAGCAGCCAAGAGGGTCTCAATCAGCCCCAGCATTTT.

A few counts support this clonotype. The chain recombines TRBV29-1 with TRBJ1-4; D perhaps matches TRBD1 (5 bases). The CDR3 has 13 amino acids. V was cut by 6 bases and J by 1 base, with 9 bases left in between. CDR1 is SQVTM and CDR2 is ANQGSEA in the germline V gene. The CDR3 DNA reads TGCAGCGTCGGAGGGGTAACTAATGAAAAACTGTTTTTT. Residues: CSVGGVTNEKLFF.

The rearrangement joins TRBV20-1 to TRBJ1-2; a possible D gene is TRBD1 (5 bases). Germline CDR1 reads DFQATT; CDR2 reads SNEGSKA (reference sequence). This CDR3 is built from 16 residues. Trimming took off 0 bases at V and 8 bases at J, with 22 bases between the two ends. The CDR3 bases are TGCAGTGCTAGAGAGGGGACGGCGTCCGGTATAAGAGGCTACACCTTC. It is translated as CSAREGTASGIRGYTF.

This clonotype was counted once. This chain joins TRBV2 and TRBJ2-2; D remains ambiguous. Trimming removed 3 bases from V and 0 bases from J, with 8 bases in between. The CDR3 totals 15 residues. Germline CDR1 SNHLY, CDR2 FYNNEI. The chain's CDR3 is CASSDLVPNTGELFF. CDR3 bases: TGTGCCAGCAGTGACCTAGTCCCGAACACCGGGGAGCTGTTTTTT.

This clonotype turned up a few times. The gene calls are TRBV6-5 and TRBJ2-3, with D maybe TRBD2 (5 bases). CDR1 is MNHEY and CDR2 is SVGAGI in the germline V gene. The CDR3 sequence is 16 residues long. V gave up 4 bases and J gave up 1 base, with 15 bases separating them. CDR3 sequence reads: CASSSPVGSGTDTQYF. The CDR3 DNA is TGTGCCAGCAGTTCCCCGGTGGGGAGCGGCACAGATACGCAGTATTTT.

The chain couples TRBV5-6 to TRBJ1-3; D not certain. Germline loops: CDR1 SGHDT, CDR2 YYEEEE. V was clipped by 0 bases and J by 0 bases, with 19 bases between them. The CDR3 runs to 19 residues. The CDR3 sequence: CASSLGPPLTQGSGNTIYF. DNA for the CDR3: TGTGCCAGCAGCTTGGGGCCCCCACTAACGCAAGGCTCTGGAAACACCATATATTTT.

This clonotype appeared a single time. The chain has TRBV6-5 and TRBJ2-1; no definite D call. In germline, CDR1 is MNHEY, CDR2 SVGAGI. CDR3 length: 16 amino acids. The ends were cut back, 0 bases at V and 6 bases at J, with 15 bases in the middle. The CDR3 loop reads CASSYSAGTTRNEQFF. The CDR3 DNA is TGTGCCAGCAGTTACTCGGCAGGAACTACACGCAATGAGCAGTTCTTC.

Points on this clonotype: A single base separates this from a much larger clone, so it may be a read error. The chain joins TRBV29-1 to TRBJ2-1; possible D gene TRBD1, 5 bases. Trimming left V 6 bases short and J 8 bases short, with 11 bases between. This CDR3 region has 11 residues. In germline, CDR1 is SQVTM, CDR2 ANQGSEA. The CDR3 bases are TGCAGCGTCCCGTGGACATATGAGCAGTTCTTC. Protein: CSVPWTYEQFF.

The gene calls are TRBV15 and TRBJ1-1; D gene unclear. Germline values: CDR1 LNHNV, CDR2 YYDKDF (reference sequence). This CDR3 is 15 amino acids long. V was clipped by 0 bases and J by 0 bases, with 8 bases between them. CDR3 sequence (DNA): TGTGCCACCAGCAGAGATCGGATAATGAACACTGAAGCTTTCTTT. Residues: CATSRDRIMNTEAFF.

V is TRBV28 and J is TRBJ2-1, with D possibly TRBD2 on 6 matching bases. The germline V and J ends were trimmed by 4 bases and 6 bases, with 16 bases remaining between them. The germline CDR1 and CDR2 sequences are MDHEN and SYDVKM. This CDR3 contains 15 residues. The CDR3 sequence is CASSSLGDFTNEQFF. CDR3 DNA sequence: TGTGCCAGCAGTTCCCTCGGGGACTTCACCAATGAGCAGTTCTTC.

The chain is built from TRBV15 and TRBJ2-1; no definite D call. The J call may be incorrect, as the DNA end agrees better with TRBJ2-7. The CDR3 covers 16 residues. Germline assignment: CDR1 LNHNV and CDR2 YYDKDF (reference sequence). This CDR3 is CATSRDRQASYNEQYF. CDR3 DNA: TGTGCCACCAGCAGAGATCGGCAGGCTTCCTACAATGAGCAGTACTTC.

Concerning this clonotype itself: A much larger clone differs by one base, so this may be a read error. This sequence joins TRBV29-1 and TRBJ2-1, with TRBD2 as a possible D gene (6 bases). The end of the DNA is better explained by TRBJ2-7, so the J call may be wrong. Germline V lookup: CDR1 SQVTM, CDR2 ANQGSEA. The CDR3 runs 14 residues. Written as DNA, the CDR3 is TGCAGCGTGTCCGCGGGACTCTCCTACAATGAGCAGTACTTC. Its translation is CSVSAGLSYNEQYF.

The rearrangement joins TRBV28 to TRBJ2-4; perhaps TRBD2 as D (7 bases). The J call is doubtful: the DNA matches TRBJ2-7 better. Germline assignment: CDR1 MDHEN and CDR2 SYDVKM. CDR3 length: 14 amino acids. CDR3 DNA sequence: TGTGCCACCAACCGGGGAGGGGGAACCTACGAGCAGTACTTC. Its translation: CATNRGGGTYEQYF.

J is TRBJ2-5 and V is TRBV20-1, with 10 bases identical to TRBD1. The germline V gene encodes CDR1 DFQATT and CDR2 SNEGSKA (reference sequence). V lost 1 base to trimming and J lost 3 bases; unmatched junction nucleotides: 5. The length of the CDR3 is 15 residues. CDR3 region: CSARARQGAKETQYF. Written as DNA, the CDR3 is TGCAGTGCTAGAGCCAGACAGGGGGCGAAAGAGACCCAGTACTTC.

This clonotype was seen a handful of times. This chain joins TRBV7-2 and TRBJ2-5; D remains unclear. The V end lost 1 base, the J end lost 5 bases, and 17 bases lay between the germline ends. There are 16 residues in the CDR3. In germline, CDR1 is SGHTA, CDR2 FQGNSA. This chain's CDR3 is CASSLERMYVGETQYF. DNA for the CDR3: TGTGCCAGCAGCTTAGAACGGATGTACGTAGGCGAGACCCAGTACTTC.

The chain uses TRBV15 and TRBJ2-5; TRBD2 aligns across 7 bases. The V gene's germline CDR1 is LNHNV and CDR2 YYDKDF (reference sequence). V lost 5 bases, J lost 11 bases, and 14 bases stayed unmatched. CDR3 length: 14 amino acids. The CDR3 bases are TGTGCCACCAGCTTTCGAGCGGGACGGGATGAGCAGTACTTC. Its translation is CATSFRAGRDEQYF.

This clonotype appeared a few times. CDR3 loop: CSARLGTGETQYF. The CDR3 DNA sequence: TGCAGTGCTAGGCTAGGGACCGGGGAGACCCAGTACTTC. V gene TRBV20-1 combines with J gene TRBJ2-7; the D gene could be TRBD1 or TRBD2 (5 bases each). The end of the DNA aligns better with TRBJ2-5, so the J call may be wrong. Germline V gives CDR1 DFQATT, CDR2 SNEGSKA (reference sequence). CDR3 size: 13 residues.

CDR3 nucleotides: TGTGCCAGCAGCCGTGGACTAGCGGGAGGGGAACGCTCTAACAATGAGCAGTTCTTC. The encoded protein is CASSRGLAGGERSNNEQFF. The chain has TRBV7-2 and TRBJ2-1, with 15 bases fitting TRBD2. Germline-derived CDR1 and CDR2 are SGHTA and FQGNSA. This CDR3 comprises 19 residues. The ends lost 5 bases at V and 5 bases at J; junction bases unmatched: 13.

The rearrangement uses TRBV29-1 and TRBJ2-7, with 10 bases that match TRBD2. CDR3 length: 15 residues. Germline V gene lookup returns CDR1 SQVTM and CDR2 ANQGSEA. V shed 7 bases and J 0 bases; nucleotides not matched to a gene: 9. The CDR3 region has the DNA TGCAGCGCCAAAACCGGGACTAGCGTCTCCTACGAGCAGTACTTC. It translates to CSAKTGTSVSYEQYF.